The source of this T cell receptor beta chain is a study of blood T cells in healthy people across ages. Primers used in a second PCR of about 7 to 12 cycles were a sample-barcoded 5' primer and a J-beta primer mix. TCRdb reprocessed the 5' RACE reads via MiXCR and lists one record per CDR3 protein. The sample lists around 1,500,000 distinct CDR3 sequences; roughly 27% were seen once. The authors isolated at least 6 million PBMCs per sample. CDR3 size: 14 residues. The germline V gene has CDR1 SGHTA and CDR2 FQGNSA. Between the trimmed V and J ends, which lost 7 bases and 0 bases, there was a span of 12 bases. This clonotype was counted a few times.

The TCR was taken from a woman aged 25 to 45 in good health. The chain couples TRBV7-2 to TRBJ2-5, with D hard to call. The specimen was blood. CDR3: CASTRTEYQETQYF. CDR3 sequence (DNA): TGTGCCAGCACCCGGACGGAGTACCAAGAGACCCAGTACTTC.